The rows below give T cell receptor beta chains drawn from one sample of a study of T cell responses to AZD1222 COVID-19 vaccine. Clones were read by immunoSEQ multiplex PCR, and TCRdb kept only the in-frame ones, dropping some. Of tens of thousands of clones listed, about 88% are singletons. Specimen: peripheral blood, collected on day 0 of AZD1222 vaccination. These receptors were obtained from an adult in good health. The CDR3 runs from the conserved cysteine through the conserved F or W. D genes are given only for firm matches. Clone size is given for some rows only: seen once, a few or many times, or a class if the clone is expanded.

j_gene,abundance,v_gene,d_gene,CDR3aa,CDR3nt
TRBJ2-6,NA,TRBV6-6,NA,CASSYRRSSGANVLTF,TGTGCCAGCAGTTACAGACGGTCCTCTGGGGCCAACGTCCTGACTTTC
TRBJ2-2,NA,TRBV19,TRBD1,CAISTGVPGELFF,TGTGCCATCTCGACAGGGGTTCCCGGGGAGCTGTTTTTT
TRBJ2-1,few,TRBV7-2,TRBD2,CASSPERGGKQFF,TGTGCCAGCAGCCCCGAACGGGGGGGAAAGCAGTTCTTC
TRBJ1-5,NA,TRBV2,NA,CASSRTVQPQHF,TGTGCCAGCAGTAGAACCGTGCAGCCCCAGCATTTT
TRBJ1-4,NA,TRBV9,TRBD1,CASSVGPQGEGEKLFF,TGTGCCAGCAGCGTCGGTCCCCAGGGGGAGGGGGAAAAACTGTTTTTT
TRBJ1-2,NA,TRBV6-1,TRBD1,CASSDSQDRGGRYTF,TGTGCCAGCAGTGATAGTCAGGACAGGGGAGGTCGCTACACCTTC
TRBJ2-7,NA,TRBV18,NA,CASSPAGITYEQYF,TGTGCCAGCTCACCAGCAGGGATTACCTACGAGCAGTACTTC
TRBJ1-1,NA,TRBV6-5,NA,CASSFGRNTEAFF,TGTGCCAGCAGTTTCGGAAGGAACACTGAAGCTTTCTTT
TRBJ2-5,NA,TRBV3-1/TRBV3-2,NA,CASSQDLNTGAQYF,TGTGCCAGCAGCCAAGATCTCAATACGGGGGCCCAGTACTTC
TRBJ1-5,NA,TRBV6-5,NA,CASSLGVGAQPQHF,TGTGCCAGCAGTCTAGGTGTGGGGGCCCAGCCCCAGCATTTT
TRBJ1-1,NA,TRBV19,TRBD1,CASRGQGDTEAFF,TGTGCCAGTAGGGGACAGGGGGACACTGAAGCTTTCTTT
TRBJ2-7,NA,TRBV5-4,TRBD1,CASSLPGQGALEQYF,TGTGCCAGCAGCTTACCGGGACAGGGGGCGTTAGAGCAGTACTTC
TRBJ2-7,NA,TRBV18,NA,CASSPQGRSSYEQYF,TGTGCCAGCTCACCACAGGGAAGGAGCTCCTACGAGCAGTACTTC
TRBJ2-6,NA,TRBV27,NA,CASKNTGANVLTF,TGTGCCAGCAAGAACACTGGGGCCAACGTCCTGACTTTC
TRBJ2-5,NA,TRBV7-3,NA,CASSPQGRGQETQYF,TGTGCCAGCAGCCCACAGGGAAGGGGCCAAGAGACCCAGTACTTC
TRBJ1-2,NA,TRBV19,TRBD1,CASTSTGTAVPYGYTF,TGTGCCAGTACTTCCACGGGGACAGCTGTTCCCTATGGCTACACCTTC
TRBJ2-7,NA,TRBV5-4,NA,CASSTSPGEYEQYF,TGTGCCAGCAGCACTAGCCCAGGGGAGTACGAGCAGTACTTC
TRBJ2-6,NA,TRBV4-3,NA,CASSRQSGSGANVLTF,TGCGCCAGCAGCCGCCAAAGTGGGTCTGGGGCCAACGTCCTGACTTTC
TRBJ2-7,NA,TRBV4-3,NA,CASSQDKGDEQYF,TGCGCCAGCAGCCAAGATAAAGGGGACGAGCAGTACTTC
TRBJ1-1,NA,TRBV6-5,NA,CASRPPGLMNTEAFF,TGTGCCAGCAGACCGCCCGGATTGATGAACACTGAAGCTTTCTTT
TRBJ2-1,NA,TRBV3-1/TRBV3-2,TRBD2,CASSPSGGANNEQFF,TGTGCCAGCAGTCCTAGCGGGGGGGCAAACAATGAGCAGTTCTTC
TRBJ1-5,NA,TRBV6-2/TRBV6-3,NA,CASSYNRERDQPQHF,TGTGCCAGCAGTTATAACAGGGAGCGGGATCAGCCCCAGCATTTT
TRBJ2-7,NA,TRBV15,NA,CATSDPARGFLYEQYF,TGTGCCACCAGCGACCCGGCCAGGGGATTTTTATACGAGCAGTACTTC
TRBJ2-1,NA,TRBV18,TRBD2,CASSPPAGKSYNEQFF,TGTGCCAGCTCACCCCCAGCGGGGAAATCCTACAATGAGCAGTTCTTC
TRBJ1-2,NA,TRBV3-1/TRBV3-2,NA,CASSPPGSGGYTF,TGTGCCAGCAGCCCTCCAGGGAGCGGTGGCTACACCTTC
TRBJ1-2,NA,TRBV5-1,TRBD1,CASSSGTGNGYTF,TGCGCCAGCAGCTCGGGGACAGGGAATGGCTACACCTTC
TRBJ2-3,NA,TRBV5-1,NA,CASGRGGTDTQYF,TGCGCCAGCGGGAGGGGGGGCACAGATACGCAGTATTTT
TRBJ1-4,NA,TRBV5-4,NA,CASSKPDEKLFF,TGTGCCAGCAGCAAACCTGATGAAAAACTGTTTTTT
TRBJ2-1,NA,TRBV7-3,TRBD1,CASSSTGQGSNEQFF,TGTGCCAGCAGCTCTACTGGACAGGGAAGCAATGAGCAGTTCTTC
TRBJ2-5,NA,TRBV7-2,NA,CASSLASGTLTLQETQYF,TGTGCCAGCAGCTTAGCTTCGGGGACTCTAACGCTCCAAGAGACCCAGTACTTC
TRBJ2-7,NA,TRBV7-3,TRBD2,CASSLNPAGAYEQYF,TGTGCCAGCAGCTTAAATCCAGCGGGGGCCTACGAGCAGTACTTC
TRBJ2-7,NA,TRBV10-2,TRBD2,CASQGLAGSGYEQYF,TGCGCCAGCCAAGGACTAGCGGGGTCGGGCTACGAGCAGTACTTC
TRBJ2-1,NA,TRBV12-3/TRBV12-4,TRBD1,CASSRGQGNEQFF,TGTGCCAGCAGTCGAGGACAGGGCAATGAGCAGTTCTTC
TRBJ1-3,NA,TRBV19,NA,CASSSRTEGNTIYF,TGTGCCAGTAGTTCCCGGACCGAAGGAAACACCATATATTTT
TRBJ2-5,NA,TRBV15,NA,CATSRDSGKETQYF,TGTGCCACCAGCAGAGATAGCGGAAAAGAGACCCAGTACTTC
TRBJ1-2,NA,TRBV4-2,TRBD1,CASSQGPGQLQSLNYGYTF,TGTGCCAGCAGCCAAGGGCCGGGACAGTTACAGTCGCTTAACTATGGCTACACCTTC
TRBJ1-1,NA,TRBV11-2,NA,CASSTSTVNTEAFF,TGTGCCAGCAGCACCTCAACAGTGAACACTGAAGCTTTCTTT
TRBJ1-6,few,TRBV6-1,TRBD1,CASSRDRGSPLHF,TGTGCCAGCAGCCGGGACAGGGGATCACCCCTCCACTTT
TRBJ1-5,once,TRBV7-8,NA,CASSLGGGRQPQHF,TGTGCCAGCAGCTTGGGGGGGGGCCGTCAGCCCCAGCATTTT
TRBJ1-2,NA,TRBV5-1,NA,CASSLGRLYGYTF,TGCGCCAGCAGCTTGGGCCGCCTCTACGGCTACACCTTC
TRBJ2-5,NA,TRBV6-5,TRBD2,CATRTSGGGETQYF,TGTGCCACACGGACTAGCGGGGGGGGAGAGACCCAGTACTTC
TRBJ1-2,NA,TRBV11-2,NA,CASSLAIGGGYTF,TGTGCCAGCAGCTTAGCTATAGGGGGAGGCTACACCTTC
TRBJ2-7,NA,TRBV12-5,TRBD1,CASGFPGQGSGSYEQYF,TGTGCTAGTGGGTTCCCGGGACAGGGATCGGGCTCCTACGAGCAGTACTTC
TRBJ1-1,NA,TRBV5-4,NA,CACRHQDASPEAFF,TGTGCCTGCAGGCATCAGGACGCCTCCCCTGAAGCTTTCTTT
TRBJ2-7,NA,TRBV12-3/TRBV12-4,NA,CASSLRFPAAYF,TGTGCCAGCAGTTTACGATTCCCGGCGGCGTACTTC
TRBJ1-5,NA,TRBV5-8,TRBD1,CASSHRTGGSGQPQHF,TGTGCCAGCAGCCATCGGACAGGCGGATCGGGTCAGCCCCAGCATTTT
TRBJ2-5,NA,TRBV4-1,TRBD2,CASSQGLAGAQESQYF,TGCGCCAGCAGCCAAGGACTAGCGGGGGCCCAAGAGTCCCAGTACTTC
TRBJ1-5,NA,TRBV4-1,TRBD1,CASSQDRAGGQPQHF,TGCGCCAGCAGCCAAGATCGGGCAGGGGGCCAGCCCCAGCATTTT
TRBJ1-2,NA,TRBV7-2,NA,CASSLGQNYGYTF,TGTGCCAGCAGCTTAGGCCAGAACTATGGCTACACCTTC
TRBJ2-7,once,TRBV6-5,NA,CASSHPGSYEQYF,TGTGCCAGCAGCCATCCGGGGTCCTACGAGCAGTACTTC
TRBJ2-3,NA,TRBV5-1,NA,CASSLEGAVTDTQYF,TGCGCCAGCAGCTTGGAAGGGGCCGTCACAGATACGCAGTATTTT
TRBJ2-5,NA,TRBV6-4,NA,CASSDSKWAQETQYF,TGTGCCAGCAGTGACTCGAAATGGGCCCAAGAGACCCAGTACTTC
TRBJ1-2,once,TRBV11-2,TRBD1,CASSLDLTGLGYTF,TGTGCCAGCAGCTTAGATCTGACAGGGTTGGGCTACACCTTC
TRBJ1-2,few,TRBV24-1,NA,CATSESGLIGYTF,TGTGCCACCAGTGAATCGGGACTGATTGGCTACACCTTC
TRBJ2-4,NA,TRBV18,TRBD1,CASSPQGQDDIQYF,TGTGCCAGCTCACCCCAAGGACAGGACGACATTCAGTACTTC